The 6 T cell receptor beta chains in this list originate from one sample, sequenced in a study of cytomegalovirus exposure and HLA in healthy donors (dated by TCRdb to 2015 to 2018). The library came from the immunoSEQ multiplex PCR assay. Sourced from immuneACCESS, this table was stored by TCRdb with only in-frame sequences that have V and J called. A share of the clones is absent; for the studies checked, an unresolved V gene accounts for under half, and the remainder has no known explanation. For this sample there are about 100,000 clones; under 85% appear just once. 3% of the sample goes to the ten largest clones. The specimen was PBMCs. The receptors stem from a woman younger than 35 in good health and CMV-seronegative.

This chain joins TRBV12-5 and TRBJ2-1; the D gene is possibly TRBD1 (5 bases). Per germline, CDR1 LGHNT and CDR2 FRNRAP. This CDR3 has 18 amino acids. V gave up 0 bases and J gave up 2 bases, with 17 bases separating them. CDR3 sequence (DNA): TGTGCTAGTGGTTTGGTACGCAAGGGGATGGTTCCCTACAATGAGCAGTTCTTC. Translating gives CASGLVRKGMVPYNEQFF.

CDR3 nucleotides: TGTGCCAGCAGCTTGTCTGGGTACAGGGCCGGCGAGCAGTACTTC. It yields the protein CASSLSGYRAGEQYF. V is TRBV5-6 and J is TRBJ2-7; D perhaps matches TRBD1 (6 bases). The ends were cut back, 1 base at V and 6 bases at J, with 17 bases in the middle. CDR1 is SGHDT, CDR2 YYEEEE, per germline. This CDR3 has 15 amino acids.

This chain uses TRBV27 with TRBJ1-2, with TRBD1 identical over 10 bases. The junction had 4 bases not matched to a gene; V was cut back by 5 bases and J by 4 bases. The CDR3 has 14 residues. Germline V gives CDR1 MNHEY, CDR2 SMNVEV (reference sequence). In DNA, the CDR3 is TGTGCCAGCAGTGACAGGGGGCGCGGCTATGGCTACACCTTC. It codes for CASSDRGRGYGYTF.

The CDR3 coding sequence is TGTGCCAGCAGTCCCCACGGTACGAACACTGAAGCTTTCTTT. Encoded protein: CASSPHGTNTEAFF. V usage is TRBV2 and J usage is TRBJ1-1; no clear D gene. The V and J ends lost 5 bases and 1 base respectively, with 11 bases between them. Germline CDR1 SNHLY, CDR2 FYNNEI. This CDR3 contains 14 residues.

Only one count was recorded for this clone. The chain links TRBV6-1 to TRBJ2-3; D is possibly TRBD2 (6 bases). The CDR3 is 15 residues long. V was pared by 2 bases and J by 0 bases, with 9 bases between. The germline V gene has CDR1 MNHNS and CDR2 SASEGT. The CDR3 sequence: CASSELATSTDTQYF. The CDR3 DNA reads as TGTGCCAGCAGTGAACTAGCGACTAGCACAGATACGCAGTATTTT.

J is TRBJ2-5 and V is TRBV4-2; TRBD2 matches at 12 bases. The trim removed 4 bases at V and 4 bases at J, leaving 10 bases unmatched. The CDR3 runs 17 residues. Germline CDR1 is LGHNA and CDR2 is YNFKEQ. CDR3 sequence reads: CASSPLLAGGAPETQYF. The CDR3 DNA is TGTGCCAGCAGCCCGCTACTAGCGGGGGGAGCTCCAGAGACCCAGTACTTC.